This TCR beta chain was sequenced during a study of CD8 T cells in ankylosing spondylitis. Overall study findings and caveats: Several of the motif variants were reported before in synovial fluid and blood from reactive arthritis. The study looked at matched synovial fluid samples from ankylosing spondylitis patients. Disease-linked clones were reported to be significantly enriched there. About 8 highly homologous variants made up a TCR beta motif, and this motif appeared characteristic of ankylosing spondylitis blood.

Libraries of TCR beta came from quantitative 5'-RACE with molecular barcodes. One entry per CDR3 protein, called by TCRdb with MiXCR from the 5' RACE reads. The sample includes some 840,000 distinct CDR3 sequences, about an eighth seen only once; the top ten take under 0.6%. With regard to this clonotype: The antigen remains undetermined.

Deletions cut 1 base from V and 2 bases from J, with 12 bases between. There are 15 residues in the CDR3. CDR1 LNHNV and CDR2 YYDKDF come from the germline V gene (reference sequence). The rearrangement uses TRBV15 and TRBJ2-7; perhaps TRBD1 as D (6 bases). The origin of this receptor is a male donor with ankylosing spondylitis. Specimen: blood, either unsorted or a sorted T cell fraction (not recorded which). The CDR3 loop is CATSRGGQSAYEQYF. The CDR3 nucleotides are TGTGCCACCAGCAGAGGAGGACAGTCGGCCTACGAGCAGTACTTC.